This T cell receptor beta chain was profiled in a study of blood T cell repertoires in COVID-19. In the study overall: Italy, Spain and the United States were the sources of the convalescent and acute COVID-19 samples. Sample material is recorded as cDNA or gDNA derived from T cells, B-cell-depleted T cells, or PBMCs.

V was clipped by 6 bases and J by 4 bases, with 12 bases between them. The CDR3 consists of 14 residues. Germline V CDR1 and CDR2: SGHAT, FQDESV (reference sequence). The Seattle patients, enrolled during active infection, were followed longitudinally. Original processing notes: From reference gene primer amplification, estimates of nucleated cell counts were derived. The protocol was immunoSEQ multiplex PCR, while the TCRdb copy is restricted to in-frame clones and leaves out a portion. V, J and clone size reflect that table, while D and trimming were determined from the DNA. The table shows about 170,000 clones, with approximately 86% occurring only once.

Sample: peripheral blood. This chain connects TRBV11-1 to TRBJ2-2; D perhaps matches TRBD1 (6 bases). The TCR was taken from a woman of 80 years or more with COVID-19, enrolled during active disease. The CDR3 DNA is TGTGCCAGCAGAATAGGGGACACCACCGGGGAGCTGTTTTTT. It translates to CASRIGDTTGELFF.